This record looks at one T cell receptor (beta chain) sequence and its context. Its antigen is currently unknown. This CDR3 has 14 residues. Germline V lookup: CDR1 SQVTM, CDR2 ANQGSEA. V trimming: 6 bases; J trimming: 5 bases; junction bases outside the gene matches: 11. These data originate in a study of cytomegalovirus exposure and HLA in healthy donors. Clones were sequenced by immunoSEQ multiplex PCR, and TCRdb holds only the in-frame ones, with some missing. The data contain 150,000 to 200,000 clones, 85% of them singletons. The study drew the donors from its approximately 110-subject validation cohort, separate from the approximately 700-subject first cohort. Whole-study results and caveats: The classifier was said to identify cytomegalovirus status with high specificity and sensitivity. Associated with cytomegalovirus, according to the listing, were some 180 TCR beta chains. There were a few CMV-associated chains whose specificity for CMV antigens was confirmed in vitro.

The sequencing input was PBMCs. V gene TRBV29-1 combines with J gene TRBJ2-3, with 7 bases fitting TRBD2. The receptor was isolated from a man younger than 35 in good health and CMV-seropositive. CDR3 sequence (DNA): TGCAGCGTCTTAAGGTGGGGGGAGGGAGATACGCAGTATTTT. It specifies CSVLRWGEGDTQYF.